This T cell receptor (beta chain) came from a study of technical replicates of blood from several donors. The V gene's germline CDR1 is SGHRS and CDR2 YFSETQ. This CDR3 is built from 17 residues. V shed 3 bases and J shed 10 bases, with 23 bases lying between them. Only in-frame clones appear in the TCRdb table, and some are missing; sequencing was by immunoSEQ multiplex PCR. This table has 58,000 or so clones, about 86% appearing once. The material sequenced was PBMCs. The chain uses TRBV5-1 and TRBJ1-6; possibly TRBD1 for D (5 bases). The sequence was collected from a human donor in good health. Some clones in this sample may be carry-over from other donors' samples. The CDR3 coding sequence is TGCGCCAGCAGCTCGGGGGGGAGTGGCCCCATGGGGTCACCCCTCCACTTT. Translated, it gives CASSSGGSGPMGSPLHF.